This TCR beta chain came from a study of vaccination and CD4 T cells after COVID-19. This CDR3 is built from 17 residues. Germline loops: CDR1 DFQATT, CDR2 SNEGSKA (reference sequence). V shed 5 bases and J shed 5 bases, with 27 bases lying between them. Treatment denoted: roughly 10-day PBMC culture with coronavirus spike peptide pools or control peptides (ViraFEST assay). Researchers reported culturing approximately 2 million PBMCs per well with approximately 9.3 IU/ml IL-2 and 8 to 10 ug/ml peptide pools. The assay that was used to sequence DNA from cultured CD4+ T cells was the Oncomine TCR Beta short-read assay. Via MiXCR, TCRdb re-called the PCR reads, giving one row per CDR3 protein. The sample yields approximately 19,000 distinct CDR3 sequences, just over 60% seen once. Worth noting for this clonotype: Its antigen is as yet unknown.

The rearrangement links TRBV20-1 to TRBJ1-2, with a possible D match to TRBD1 (5 bases). The sequence came from a human donor who had recovered from COVID-19. The source material was CD4+ T cells from blood, cultured in vitro. In DNA, the CDR3 is TGCAGTGCTGGACCAGGGTCGAAAGCAACTACGGAATATGGCTACACCTTC. This encodes CSAGPGSKATTEYGYTF.